The 26 T cell receptor beta chains reported below all come from one sample, sequenced in a study of PD-1 blockade in classical Hodgkin lymphoma. Produced via immunoSEQ multiplex PCR; TCRdb's table is partial and in-frame only. The sample lists about 15,000 clones, approximately 83% occurring once. Each patient experienced a relapse that followed autologous stem cell transplantation, and brentuximab vedotin exposure varied. The sample consisted of peripheral blood mononuclear cells (PBMCs), taken before the second cycle of nivolumab. These receptors came from a human donor with classical Hodgkin lymphoma.

The CDR3, as DNA: TGTGCCAGCAGCGAGGGGTCCCTACCCTATGGCTACACCTTC. Translated: CASSEGSLPYGYTF. The V and J genes are TRBV5-5 and TRBJ1-2, with D maybe TRBD1 (5 bases). CDR1 and CDR2 from the germline V gene are SGHKS and YYEKEE (reference sequence). Trimming cost V 4 bases and J 4 bases, with 14 bases left between them. CDR3 length equals 14 residues.

This chain joins TRBV7-9 and TRBJ2-3; D is perhaps TRBD2 (6 bases). The germline gives CDR1 SEHNR, CDR2 FQNEAQ (reference sequence). The CDR3 loop spans 14 amino acids. The ends were cut back, 3 bases at V and 3 bases at J, with 10 bases in the middle. The CDR3 DNA reads TGTGCCAGCAGCTTTGGAGGGCTAACAGATACGCAGTATTTT. Residues: CASSFGGLTDTQYF.

The chain joins TRBV5-8 to TRBJ2-7; D could derive from TRBD1 or TRBD2 (5 bases each). Germline V gene data show CDR1 as SGHTS and CDR2 as YDEGEE. V lost 3 bases, J lost 2 bases, and 15 bases lay in between. The CDR3 extends over 15 amino acids. The CDR3 nucleotides read TGTGCCAGCAGCTGGGGGACCCGTATGACCTACGAGCAGTACTTC. This sequence encodes CASSWGTRMTYEQYF.

The chain links TRBV18 to TRBJ1-6; D call uncertain. The V end lost 3 bases, the J end lost 5 bases, and 11 bases lay between the germline ends. Germline V gives CDR1 KGHSH, CDR2 LQKENI. The CDR3 runs 15 residues. The CDR3 loop is CASSPVESNNSPLHF. CDR3 bases: TGTGCCAGCTCACCGGTGGAGAGCAATAATTCACCCCTCCACTTT.

V and J are TRBV5-1 and TRBJ2-7, with TRBD2 as a possible D gene (6 bases). Germline lookup yields CDR1 SGHRS and CDR2 YFSETQ. The V gene lost 0 bases and the J gene lost 2 bases, with 9 bases spanning the gap. This CDR3 is built from 14 residues. The CDR3 nucleotides read TGCGCCAGCAGCTTGGTGGGGGGTGCCTACGAGCAGTACTTC. It encodes CASSLVGGAYEQYF.

The sample holds a few counts of this clone. The chain links TRBV5-1 to TRBJ1-5; tentatively, D is TRBD1 (6 bases). This CDR3 has 14 amino acids. Germline V gene data show CDR1 as SGHRS and CDR2 as YFSETQ. V was trimmed by 6 bases and J by 4 bases, leaving 14 bases between them. CDR3 region: CASTPRQVNQPQHF. CDR3 bases: TGCGCCAGCACCCCCCGACAGGTTAATCAGCCCCAGCATTTT.

The chain carries TRBV9 and TRBJ2-7; no firm D call. V was cut by 4 bases and J by 0 bases, with 11 bases left in between. Germline assignment: CDR1 SGDLS and CDR2 YYNGEE. The CDR3 runs to 14 residues. As DNA, the CDR3 is TGTGCCAGCAGCCAACGAAGGAGCTCCTACGAGCAGTACTTC. It yields the protein CASSQRRSSYEQYF. Full variable domain (remainder filled in from reference TRBV9 and TRBJ2-7): DSGVTQTPKHLITATGQRVTLRCSPRSGDLSVYWYQQSLDQGLQFLIQYYNGEERAKGNILERFSAQQFPDLHSELNLSSLELGDSALYFCASSQRRSSYEQYFGPGTRLTVT.

The chain uses TRBV6-5 and TRBJ2-2; TRBD1 or TRBD2 may be the D gene (6 bases each). The CDR3 covers 14 residues. Trimming removed 5 bases at V and 4 bases at J, with 11 bases between. Germline assignment: CDR1 MNHEY and CDR2 SVGAGI. CDR3 in DNA: TGTGCCAGCAGTGCTGGGGGGCCCACCGGGGAGCTGTTTTTT. Translation gives CASSAGGPTGELFF.

This sequence joins TRBV28 and TRBJ1-3; 7 bases align to TRBD1. The CDR3 spans 15 residues. V gave up 2 bases and J gave up 13 bases; unmatched junction bases: 14. Germline CDR1 is MDHEN and CDR2 is SYDVKM. CDR3 loop: CASSLTQGSYRPIYF. The DNA of the CDR3 is TGTGCCAGCAGTTTAACACAGGGGTCTTATAGACCGATATATTTT. Complete variable domain (other parts from reference TRBV28 and TRBJ1-3): DVKVTQSSRYLVKRTGEKVFLECVQDMDHENMFWYRQDPGLGLRLIYFSYDVKMKEKGDIPEGYSVSREKKERFSLILESASTNQTSMYLCASSLTQGSYRPIYFGEGSWLTVV.

The chain is built from TRBV27 and TRBJ2-7; D remains ambiguous. With 4 bases removed from V and 3 bases from J, the gap between germline ends came to 13 bases. CDR3 size: 14 residues. Germline-derived CDR1 and CDR2 are MNHEY and SMNVEV (reference sequence). CDR3 in amino acids: CASSYRRSGYEQYF. The CDR3 DNA is TGTGCCAGCAGTTACCGGCGGAGTGGCTACGAGCAGTACTTC.

This chain joins TRBV5-1 and TRBJ1-2; no firm D call. The CDR3 has 11 residues. The ends were cut back, 0 bases at V and 8 bases at J, with 5 bases in the middle. The germline V gene encodes CDR1 SGHRS and CDR2 YFSETQ. CDR3 DNA: TGCGCCAGCAGCTTGGCGGGGGGCTACACCTTC. Amino acid sequence: CASSLAGGYTF.

The chain combines TRBV27 with TRBJ2-1; no clear D gene. Per germline, CDR1 MNHEY and CDR2 SMNVEV (reference sequence). The CDR3 is 11 residues long. V lost 8 bases and J lost 6, with 8 bases in between. For the CDR3, the DNA is TGTGCCAGCGGCCGGCTCAATGAGCAGTTCTTC. Its translation is CASGRLNEQFF.

The chain uses TRBV29-1 and TRBJ2-1; no definite D call. The CDR3 length is 15 residues. The germline V and J ends were trimmed by 3 bases and 0 bases, with 12 bases remaining between them. Germline CDR1 SQVTM, CDR2 ANQGSEA. The CDR3 here is CSVDGVGISYNEQFF. The CDR3 nucleotides are TGCAGCGTTGACGGCGTGGGGATCTCCTACAATGAGCAGTTCTTC.

The chain employs TRBV6-5 and TRBJ1-5, with D tentatively TRBD1 (6 bases). Trimming removed 6 bases from V and 4 bases from J, with 10 bases in between. The CDR3 totals 13 residues. The germline gives CDR1 MNHEY, CDR2 SVGAGI. The CDR3 loop is CASRPTGNQPQHF. DNA for the CDR3: TGTGCCAGCAGGCCCACAGGGAATCAGCCCCAGCATTTT.

The count of this clone is one. The chain carries TRBV9 and TRBJ2-5; TRBD2 agrees at 7 bases. This CDR3 region has 15 residues. Trimming cost V 4 bases and J 7 bases; bases outside gene matches: 13. The germline V gene encodes CDR1 SGDLS and CDR2 YYNGEE. The CDR3 nucleotides are TGTGCCAGCAGCTCCCGGGACTACTCTGCGGCGACCCAGTACTTC. This translates into CASSSRDYSAATQYF.

The rearrangement uses TRBV6-1 and TRBJ1-5; D not resolved. The CDR3 consists of 13 residues. Germline CDR1 MNHNS, CDR2 SASEGT. With 6 bases removed from V and 7 bases from J, the gap between germline ends came to 13 bases. The CDR3 region is CASREPVSQPQHF. The CDR3 DNA follows: TGTGCCAGCAGAGAGCCCGTAAGCCAGCCCCAGCATTTT.

The chain links TRBV5-1 to TRBJ1-6; 8 nucleotides line up with TRBD1. There are 18 residues in the CDR3. V was clipped by 3 bases and J by 3 bases; unmatched bases: 11. CDR1 is SGHRS and CDR2 is YFSETQ in the germline V gene. This chain's CDR3 is CASSWGQVGPGYNSPLHF. In DNA form, the CDR3 reads TGCGCCAGCAGCTGGGGACAGGTTGGACCGGGCTATAATTCACCCCTCCACTTT.

The rearrangement joins TRBV9 to TRBJ2-3; 9 nucleotides match TRBD2. The germline V gene encodes CDR1 SGDLS and CDR2 YYNGEE. The CDR3 runs to 16 residues. V shed 0 bases and J 4 bases; nucleotides not matched to a gene: 6. The DNA for the CDR3 is TGTGCCAGCAGCGTAGGGTCTAGCGGGGATCCAGATACGCAGTATTTT. This encodes CASSVGSSGDPDTQYF.

By its share, this clone is medium-sized. The gene calls are TRBV2 and TRBJ1-2, with TRBD1 matching over 7 bases. J gave up 1 base and V 5 bases, and 10 bases lay outside the gene matches. The CDR3 totals 16 residues. Germline CDR1 reads SNHLY; CDR2 reads FYNNEI. CDR3 DNA: TGTGCCAGCAGTCTTAGACAGGGACCCCTTAACTATGGCTACACCTTC. Protein: CASSLRQGPLNYGYTF.

The chain uses TRBV27 and TRBJ2-3; 9 positions agree with TRBD2. Germline-derived CDR1 and CDR2 are MNHEY and SMNVEV (reference sequence). The V gene end was trimmed by 1 base and the J gene end by 4 bases; junction bases not matched to a gene: 6. This CDR3 comprises 16 residues. The CDR3 nucleotides read TGTGCCAGCAGTTTATGGGCGGGAGGGAGGTCAGATACGCAGTATTTT. Its translation is CASSLWAGGRSDTQYF.

The chain combines TRBV11-2 with TRBJ2-7; TRBD2 matches at 13 bases. V lost 6 bases and J lost 7; bases outside the gene matches: 12. CDR3 size: 16 residues. The V gene's germline CDR1 is SGHAT and CDR2 FQNNGV. CDR3 sequence reads: CASSRTSGSLKREQYF. The CDR3 nucleotides are TGTGCCAGCAGTCGGACTAGCGGGAGTTTGAAACGGGAGCAGTACTTC.

The CDR3 protein is CASGRGDSGNTIYF. CDR3 in DNA: TGTGCCAGCGGGAGGGGAGATTCTGGAAACACCATATATTTT. The genes are TRBV2 and TRBJ1-3; tentatively, D is TRBD1 (5 bases). This CDR3 has 14 amino acids. The V end lost 8 bases, the J end lost 1 base, and 12 bases lay between the germline ends. Germline CDR1 SNHLY, CDR2 FYNNEI.

CDR3: CASSFDRGSYEQYF. The CDR3, as DNA: TGTGCCAGCAGCTTCGACAGGGGTTCCTACGAGCAGTACTTC. V and J are TRBV7-3 and TRBJ2-7; 8 nucleotides line up with TRBD1. Germline lookup yields CDR1 SGHTA and CDR2 FQGTGA. The CDR3 spans 14 residues. V shed 3 bases and J 1 base; nucleotides not matched to a gene: 2. The full variable domain, its missing parts supplied by reference TRBV7-3 and TRBJ2-7, is GAGVSQTPSNKVTEKGKYVELRCDPISGHTALYWYRQSLGQGPEFLIYFQGTGAADDSGLPNDRFFAVRPEGSVSTLKIQRTERGDSAVYLCASSFDRGSYEQYFGPGTRLTVT.

The chain combines TRBV10-1 with TRBJ2-7; D remains unclear. Germline values: CDR1 WNHNN, CDR2 SYGVQD (reference sequence). This CDR3 comprises 12 residues. The germline V and J ends were trimmed by 6 bases and 9 bases, with 15 bases remaining between them. CDR3 sequence: CASSRDGSGQYF. CDR3 DNA sequence: TGCGCCAGCAGCAGAGACGGCTCCGGGCAGTACTTC.

The chain uses TRBV5-6 and TRBJ1-2; TRBD1 matches at 7 bases. V lost 3 bases, J lost 1 base, and 6 bases stayed unmatched. Germline-derived CDR1 and CDR2 are SGHDT and YYEEEE. The CDR3 contains 15 residues. CDR3 nucleotide sequence: TGTGCCAGCAGCTCCAGGGGGGTTGGTAACTATGGCTACACCTTC. This translates into CASSSRGVGNYGYTF.

As for this clone: The identical CDR3 is also encoded by other nucleotide sequences in the sample. The rearrangement joins TRBV5-1 to TRBJ2-2, with a weak D call TRBD1 (5 bases). Germline lookup yields CDR1 SGHRS and CDR2 YFSETQ. The CDR3 consists of 13 residues. V was pared by 4 bases and J by 4 bases, with 8 bases between. The DNA for the CDR3 is TGCGCCAGCAGCACAGGATCCACCGGGGAGCTGTTTTTT. Translated: CASSTGSTGELFF. Full variable domain (missing parts from reference TRBV5-1 and TRBJ2-2): KAGVTQTPRYLIKTRGQQVTLSCSPISGHRSVSWYQQTPGQGLQFLFEYFSETQRNKGNFPGRFSGRQFSNSRSEMNVSTLELGDSALYLCASSTGSTGELFFGEGSRLTVL.